The 28 T cell receptor beta chains listed next were all sequenced from one sample in a study of blood T cell repertoires in COVID-19. Method: immunoSEQ multiplex PCR; TCRdb's copy keeps in-frame clones and lacks some. The sample consists of approximately 130,000 clones, around 77% of them appearing once. Sequenced: peripheral blood. The receptors were gathered from a human donor in a cohort sampled during active COVID-19.

This clone has just one count. V gene TRBV5-1 combines with J gene TRBJ2-7; 7 bases line up with TRBD1. V trimming: 4 bases; J trimming: 1 base; junction bases outside the gene matches: 8. The CDR3 loop spans 15 amino acids. Per the germline V gene, CDR1 is SGHRS and CDR2 is YFSETQ. The CDR3 region has the DNA TGCGCCAGCAGCCCTCGACAGGGATCTTCCTACGAGCAGTACTTC. It codes for CASSPRQGSSYEQYF. The whole variable domain, filled in from reference TRBV5-1 and TRBJ2-7, reads KAGVTQTPRYLIKTRGQQVTLSCSPISGHRSVSWYQQTPGQGLQFLFEYFSETQRNKGNFPGRFSGRQFSNSRSEMNVSTLELGDSALYLCASSPRQGSSYEQYFGPGTRLTVT.

This chain joins TRBV2 and TRBJ1-1; 7 bases align to TRBD1. J gave up 7 bases and V 9 bases, and 8 bases lay outside the gene matches. Germline V gene sequence: CDR1 SNHLY, CDR2 FYNNEI. The CDR3 totals 12 residues. The CDR3 protein is CARGGQSLEAFF. The CDR3 DNA reads TGTGCCAGAGGGGGACAGAGCCTTGAAGCTTTCTTT.

This sequence joins TRBV18 and TRBJ2-2, with 7 bases identical to TRBD1. After removal of 6 bases from V and 5 bases from J, the junction contained 6 bases not matched to a gene. From germline, CDR1 is KGHSH and CDR2 LQKENI. This CDR3 comprises 14 residues. The CDR3 DNA is TGTGCCAGCTCCCAAGAGACAGGGACCGGGGAGCTGTTTTTT. Its protein product is CASSQETGTGELFF.

The CDR3 protein is CASSFGTSGHPLPPDTQYF. CDR3 bases: TGTGCCAGCAGCTTCGGGACTAGCGGACACCCCCTCCCCCCAGATACGCAGTATTTT. The V and J genes are TRBV7-8 and TRBJ2-3; 11 bases are shared with TRBD2. Trimming removed 3 bases from V and 4 bases from J; junction bases left unmatched: 15. Germline CDR1 and CDR2: SGHVS and FQNEAQ. This CDR3 is 19 amino acids long. The full variable domain, completed using reference TRBV7-8 and TRBJ2-3, is GAGVSQSPRYKVAKRGQDVALRCDPISGHVSLFWYQQALGQGPEFLTYFQNEAQLDKSGLPSDRFFAERPEGSVSTLKIQRTQQEDSAVYLCASSFGTSGHPLPPDTQYFGPGTRLTVL.

In its sample, this clone ranks as medium-sized. The chain is built from TRBV10-1 and TRBJ1-5; TRBD1 agrees at 8 bases. The CDR3 sequence is 13 residues long. Germline trimming cut 4 bases from V and 4 bases from J; bases unmatched to any gene: 0. Germline V gives CDR1 WNHNN, CDR2 SYGVQD (reference sequence). The CDR3 bases are TGCGCCAGCAGTGGACAGGGGAATCAGCCCCAGCATTTT. Its protein product is CASSGQGNQPQHF.

This clone was seen only a few times. This sequence joins TRBV11-3 and TRBJ2-7; the D is unclear. Germline V gene lookup returns CDR1 SGHNT and CDR2 YENEEA. The CDR3 consists of 14 residues. Trimming cost V 3 bases and J 5 bases, with 14 bases left between them. The DNA of the CDR3 is TGTGCCAGCAGCTTTGTCCCCAGCGCGGACGAGCAGTACTTC. Translation gives CASSFVPSADEQYF. Full variable domain (missing parts from reference TRBV11-3 and TRBJ2-7): EAGVVQSPRYKIIEKKQPVAFWCNPISGHNTLYWYLQNLGQGPELLIRYENEEAVDDSQLPKDRFSAERLKGVDSTLKIQPAELGDSAVYLCASSFVPSADEQYFGPGTRLTVT.

The rearrangement joins TRBV28 to TRBJ2-7; 7 bases align to TRBD1. The CDR3 is 15 amino acids. Germline-derived CDR1 and CDR2 are MDHEN and SYDVKM. Trimming removed 5 bases from V and 0 bases from J; junction bases left unmatched: 7. CDR3 protein: CASSPDRVISYEQYF. The CDR3 coding sequence is TGTGCCAGCAGTCCAGACAGGGTCATCTCCTACGAGCAGTACTTC.

This rearrangement joins TRBV30 to TRBJ1-1; maybe TRBD1 (5 bases). V gave up 3 bases and J gave up 8 bases, with 10 bases separating them. Germline V gene sequence: CDR1 GTSNPN, CDR2 SVGIG (reference sequence). This CDR3 region has 11 residues. The DNA of the CDR3 is TGTGCCTGGAGGACCTGGACAGAAGCTTTCTTT. Its protein is CAWRTWTEAFF.

This clone has a single count. The chain recombines TRBV27 with TRBJ2-7, with 9 nucleotides matching TRBD1. CDR3 length equals 17 residues. Germline V gene sequence: CDR1 MNHEY, CDR2 SMNVEV (reference sequence). The V and J ends lost 2 bases and 2 bases, in that order; junction bases with no gene match: 10. The CDR3 coding sequence is TGTGCCAGCAGTTTAAGGACAGGGGCCCTTCACCCCTACGAGCAGTACTTC. This translates into CASSLRTGALHPYEQYF.

The rearrangement uses TRBV28 and TRBJ1-3, with a weak D call TRBD1 (5 bases). The CDR3 contains 12 residues. The V gene lost 10 bases and the J gene lost 1 base, with 8 bases spanning the gap. Germline CDR1 is MDHEN and CDR2 is SYDVKM. CDR3 sequence reads: CATGLSGNTIYF. DNA of the CDR3: TGTGCCACAGGGCTGTCTGGAAACACCATATATTTT.

In its sample, this clone was seen once. The chain combines TRBV6-2 or TRBV6-3 with TRBJ2-7, with D perhaps matching TRBD1 (6 bases). The CDR3 extends over 18 amino acids. Germline assignment: CDR1 MNHEY and CDR2 SVGEGT. Trimming shortened V by 0 bases and J by 2 bases, and 20 bases separated the two germline ends. The CDR3 loop reads CASSYSPLQGRWAYEQYF. CDR3 DNA sequence: TGTGCCAGCAGTTACTCCCCCTTACAGGGTAGGTGGGCCTACGAGCAGTACTTC.

The rearrangement uses TRBV19 and TRBJ1-2, with unresolved D. This CDR3 contains 12 residues. V shed 2 bases and J shed 5 bases, with 6 bases lying between them. The germline V gene has CDR1 LNHDA and CDR2 SQIVND (reference sequence). This CDR3 is CASSISQYGYTF. The CDR3 DNA reads as TGTGCCAGTAGTATATCACAGTATGGCTACACCTTC.

This clone was detected a few times. The rearrangement uses TRBV5-5 and TRBJ2-6, with 9 bases lining up with TRBD1. There are 17 residues in the CDR3. The ends lost 5 bases at V and 0 bases at J; junction bases unmatched: 6. The germline CDR1 and CDR2 sequences are SGHKS and YYEKEE (reference sequence). CDR3 residues: CASRPGQGLSGANVLTF. CDR3 coding DNA: TGTGCCAGCAGACCGGGACAGGGTCTCTCTGGGGCCAACGTCCTGACTTTC.

The chain combines TRBV27 with TRBJ2-7, with 10 nucleotides matching TRBD2. V dropped 5 bases and J dropped 2; count of bases not matched to a gene: 3. This CDR3 spans 14 amino acids. Looked up from germline, CDR1 is MNHEY and CDR2 is SMNVEV (reference sequence). The CDR3: CASSPSGGAYEQYF. In DNA, the CDR3 is TGTGCCAGCAGTCCTAGCGGGGGAGCCTACGAGCAGTACTTC.

Only a few counts were recorded for this clone. The chain couples TRBV10-2 to TRBJ1-5; no definite D call. Germline CDR1 is WSHSY and CDR2 is SAAADI. CDR3 length equals 14 residues. Trimming pared 4 bases from V and 4 bases from J, leaving 11 bases between. In nucleotides, the CDR3 is TGCGCCAGCAGTGTCACAGAAGTAAATCAGCCCCAGCATTTT. Protein: CASSVTEVNQPQHF.

The DNA of the CDR3 is TGTGCCAGCAGCTTTGCGGGGGGGCCGGTGGAGACCCAGTACTTC. Translating gives CASSFAGGPVETQYF. The chain carries TRBV7-6 and TRBJ2-5; TRBD2 agrees at 9 bases. There are 15 residues in the CDR3. The germline V gene encodes CDR1 SGHVS and CDR2 FNYEAQ. J lost 5 bases, V lost 3 bases, and 7 bases had no gene match.

CDR3 amino acids: CASSILRIGRGIYNEQFF. The CDR3 DNA sequence: TGTGCCAGTAGTATCCTGAGGATAGGGCGGGGAATATACAATGAGCAGTTCTTC. This rearrangement joins TRBV19 to TRBJ2-1; TRBD2 might be the D (6 bases). Trimming left V 3 bases short and J 4 bases short, with 22 bases between. CDR3 size: 18 residues. Germline V CDR1 and CDR2: LNHDA, SQIVND (reference sequence).

In its sample, this clone was seen a few times. The CDR3 is CASRPGTGAYGYTF. The DNA for the CDR3 is TGTGCCAGCAGACCCGGGACAGGGGCTTATGGCTACACCTTC. V usage is TRBV28 and J usage is TRBJ1-2; 10 nucleotides match TRBD1. Germline values: CDR1 MDHEN, CDR2 SYDVKM. V trimming: 6 bases; J trimming: 5 bases; junction bases outside the gene matches: 6. The length of the CDR3 is 14 residues.

The chain recombines TRBV11-2 with TRBJ1-1; a possible D gene is TRBD1 (6 bases). The ends were cut back, 4 bases at V and 5 bases at J, with 11 bases in the middle. In germline, CDR1 is SGHAT, CDR2 FQNNGV. The CDR3 consists of 13 residues. CDR3 nucleotide sequence: TGTGCCAGCAGCTCACAGGGAGGGACTGAAGCTTTCTTT. It translates to CASSSQGGTEAFF.

V and J are TRBV7-6 and TRBJ2-7; TRBD1 matches at 7 bases. V shed 4 bases and J 3 bases; nucleotides not matched to a gene: 12. Germline V gene sequence: CDR1 SGHVS, CDR2 FNYEAQ. The CDR3 covers 16 residues. As DNA, the CDR3 is TGTGCCAGCAGCTCCTTCCCGGGACAGACATACTACGAGCAGTACTTC. Translated: CASSSFPGQTYYEQYF.

This clone was observed at least ten times. The chain joins TRBV6-2 or TRBV6-3 to TRBJ2-7, with D maybe TRBD2 (5 bases). Germline CDR1 reads MNHEY; CDR2 reads SVGEGT. Deletions cut 4 bases from V and 4 bases from J, with 11 bases between. This CDR3 region has 13 residues. The CDR3 region is CASSFSGGYEQYF. CDR3 DNA sequence: TGTGCCAGCAGTTTCTCAGGCGGGTACGAGCAGTACTTC.

The chain employs TRBV5-1 and TRBJ2-7; D possibly corresponds to TRBD1 (7 bases). This CDR3 is 13 amino acids long. Trimming shortened V by 2 bases and J by 5 bases, and 11 bases separated the two germline ends. Germline lookup yields CDR1 SGHRS and CDR2 YFSETQ. The CDR3 loop reads CASSFGGTDEQYF. CDR3 nucleotides: TGCGCCAGCAGCTTCGGAGGGACAGACGAGCAGTACTTC.

This clone was detected only a few times. The chain recombines TRBV19 with TRBJ1-5; 7 bases agree with TRBD1. CDR1 and CDR2 from the germline V gene are LNHDA and SQIVND (reference sequence). This CDR3 has 17 residues. V trimming: 9 bases; J trimming: 0 bases; junction bases outside the gene matches: 14. Here the CDR3 DNA reads TGTGCCAGCCAAGGGACAGAGATCCACGATAGCAATCAGCCCCAGCATTTT. As protein: CASQGTEIHDSNQPQHF.

V is TRBV4-1 and J is TRBJ1-1; TRBD1 aligns across 7 bases. The V gene end was trimmed by 4 bases and the J gene end by 4 bases; junction bases not matched to a gene: 6. CDR3 size: 14 residues. Germline-derived CDR1 and CDR2 are MGHRA and YSYEKL. The CDR3 coding sequence is TGCGCCAGCAGCCGCGACAGGGTGATCACTGAAGCTTTCTTT. It yields the protein CASSRDRVITEAFF.

The chain has TRBV12-5 and TRBJ2-5, with D perhaps TRBD1 (6 bases). CDR1 and CDR2 (germline): LGHNT, FRNRAP. The CDR3 is 16 residues long. Between the trimmed V and J ends, which lost 1 base and 4 bases, there was a span of 16 bases. The chain's CDR3 is CASGLDRQVGRETQYF. CDR3 in DNA: TGTGCTAGTGGTTTGGACCGACAGGTAGGGCGAGAGACCCAGTACTTC.

This chain connects TRBV24-1 to TRBJ1-5; perhaps TRBD1 as D (5 bases). Deletions cut 4 bases from V and 6 bases from J, with 27 bases between. Per the germline V gene, CDR1 is KGHDR and CDR2 is SFDVKD. The CDR3 has 19 amino acids. CDR3 DNA sequence: TGTGCCACCAGTGACAATACACAGGAAATCTGCCTTTTGTGTCAGCCCCAGCATTTT. It is translated as CATSDNTQEICLLCQPQHF.

The rearrangement joins TRBV7-6 to TRBJ2-7, with TRBD2 identical over 14 bases. The CDR3 contains 19 residues. The V segment lost 1 base and the J segment 3 bases; nucleotides outside the gene matches: 11. Germline CDR1 and CDR2: SGHVS and FNYEAQ. In nucleotides, the CDR3 is TGTGCCAGCAGCTTAGGGGGACTAGCGGGAGAGTTATTCGGCTACGAGCAGTACTTC. It encodes CASSLGGLAGELFGYEQYF.

The J gene is TRBJ1-1, the V gene TRBV12-3 or TRBV12-4; no reliable D call. V was shortened by 6 bases and J by 2 bases, with 7 bases between the two germline ends. The CDR3 length is 12 residues. As DNA, the CDR3 is TGTGCCAGCAGGTCCGTAAACACTGAAGCTTTCTTT. This codes for CASRSVNTEAFF.